Sequencing of this TCR beta chain was carried out in a study of shared clonotypes between healthy human individuals. Repertoires were generated with immunoSEQ multiplex PCR, while TCRdb's copy carries only in-frame clones and drops some. Among more than 2 million clones listed, 85% to 95% were seen once. Germline V gene data show CDR1 as WNHNN and CDR2 as SYGVQD (reference sequence). V lost 8 bases to trimming and J lost 3 bases, with 25 bases between them. This CDR3 is built from 17 residues. The chain combines TRBV10-1 with TRBJ1-1, with D possibly TRBD1 on 5 matching bases. Sequencing used naive CD4+ T cells sorted from blood. Subset denoted: CD45RA+ positively selected. The sequence came from a man aged 18 to 30 in good health. CDR3 amino acids: CASPFLVDGKGDTEAFF. For the CDR3, the DNA is TGCGCCAGCCCGTTCTTAGTCGACGGGAAAGGGGACACTGAAGCTTTCTTT.